This is a list of T cell receptor beta chains from one sample in a study of T cells after yellow fever vaccination. MiXCR was run by TCRdb on the 5' RACE reads, yielding one entry per CDR3 protein. The sample has about 330,000 distinct CDR3 sequences, approximately 4% seen once. The source was PBMCs, collected 5 days after the yellow fever booster vaccination. The receptors stem from a man aged 18 to 29 who received the YFV17D yellow fever vaccine. The CDR3 runs from the conserved cysteine through the conserved F or W. D genes are given only for firm matches. Clone size is not always given. Where it is, it says once, few, many or a class for expanded clones.

v_gene,d_gene,abundance,j_gene,CDR3aa,CDR3nt
TRBV7-9,-,-,TRBJ2-1,CASRTGYYNEQFF,TGTGCCAGCAGGACAGGATACTACAATGAGCAGTTCTTC
TRBV10-3,-,few,TRBJ1-1,CAISTGGEGSGAFF,TGTGCCATCAGTACGGGGGGCGAAGGTTCGGGAGCTTTCTTT
TRBV7-9,-,many,TRBJ1-5,CASSLAPDRGGGRGQPQHF,TGTGCCAGCAGCTTGGCCCCAGACAGAGGTGGGGGCCGGGGGCAGCCCCAGCATTTT
TRBV11-1,-,-,TRBJ2-5,CASSLRPREETQYF,TGTGCCAGCAGCTTACGCCCCAGGGAAGAGACCCAGTACTTC
TRBV4-2,-,many,TRBJ1-2,CASSQASLRVPGANYGYTF,TGTGCCAGCAGCCAAGCTTCCCTCAGGGTCCCGGGCGCTAACTATGGCTACACCTTC
TRBV5-1,TRBD1,-,TRBJ2-5,CASSLGGTGRTQETQYF,TGCGCCAGCAGCCTTGGGGGGACAGGGAGAACCCAAGAGACCCAGTACTTC
TRBV7-8,-,-,TRBJ1-5,CASSLAFEGRRNQPQHF,TGTGCCAGCAGCTTAGCGTTTGAAGGGCGGCGCAATCAGCCCCAGCATTTT
TRBV5-4,TRBD2,-,TRBJ2-5,CASSSGLAGEDQETQYF,TGTGCCAGCAGCTCGGGACTAGCGGGGGAAGACCAAGAGACCCAGTACTTC
TRBV19,-,few,TRBJ2-3,CASSAQGATDTQYF,TGTGCCAGTAGTGCGCAGGGTGCCACAGATACGCAGTATTTT
TRBV7-6,TRBD2,few,TRBJ2-1,CASTNRLAGGENNEQFF,TGTGCCAGCACCAATCGACTAGCGGGGGGGGAAAACAATGAGCAGTTCTTC
TRBV18,TRBD1,few,TRBJ1-1,CASSPRPTGGDNTEAFF,TGTGCCAGCTCACCCCGTCCGACAGGGGGGGATAACACTGAAGCTTTCTTT
TRBV28,TRBD1,many,TRBJ1-5,CASSSLRTGVVQPQHF,TGTGCCAGCAGCTCCCTTCGGACAGGGGTTGTTCAGCCCCAGCATTTT
TRBV5-1,TRBD2,many,TRBJ2-3,CASSRTSDTDTQYF,TGCGCCAGCAGCAGGACTAGCGACACAGATACGCAGTATTTT
TRBV6-5,-,-,TRBJ1-4,CASRLAGESNEKLFF,TGTGCCAGCAGACTAGCAGGGGAGAGTAATGAAAAACTGTTTTTT
TRBV2,-,few,TRBJ2-3,CASSEVGTTTDTQYF,TGTGCCAGCAGTGAAGTGGGGACAACCACAGATACGCAGTATTTT
TRBV5-1,TRBD2,few,TRBJ2-1,CASTRRTSGGVDEQFF,TGCGCCAGCACCCGCCGGACTAGCGGGGGGGTAGATGAGCAGTTCTTC
TRBV7-9,-,many,TRBJ2-7,CASSSPALEQYF,TGTGCCAGCAGCTCACCGGCCCTCGAGCAGTACTTC
TRBV7-2,TRBD2,many,TRBJ2-2,CASSWLAGTPGELFF,TGTGCCAGCAGCTGGCTAGCGGGGACCCCCGGGGAGCTGTTTTTT
TRBV25-1,-,-,TRBJ2-2,CASSGPGHANTGELFF,TGTGCCAGCAGCGGTCCGGGCCACGCGAACACCGGGGAGCTGTTTTTT
TRBV7-2,-,few,TRBJ2-1,CASSFFSSYNEQFF,TGTGCCAGCAGCTTCTTCTCGTCCTACAATGAGCAGTTCTTC
TRBV7-9,-,-,TRBJ2-1,CASRPASSYNEQFF,TGTGCCAGCAGACCGGCCTCCTCCTACAATGAGCAGTTCTTC
TRBV7-9,TRBD1,many,TRBJ2-2,CASSAGGSGELFF,TGTGCCAGCAGCGCAGGGGGTTCCGGGGAGCTGTTTTTT
TRBV5-1,-,-,TRBJ1-2,CASSLGQAHYGYTF,TGCGCCAGCAGCTTGGGTCAGGCCCACTATGGCTACACCTTC
TRBV5-1,-,many,TRBJ1-6,CASSLGTVFNSPLHF,TGCGCCAGCAGCTTGGGGACAGTCTTTAATTCACCCCTCCACTTT
TRBV5-1,-,few,TRBJ2-4,CASSLAGVRSKNIQYF,TGCGCCAGCAGCTTGGCAGGGGTTCGTTCTAAAAACATTCAGTACTTC
TRBV20-1,-,many,TRBJ1-2,CSADRGDYGYTF,TGCAGTGCCGATCGGGGGGACTATGGCTACACCTTC
TRBV27,-,-,TRBJ2-1,CASSLSPWRGAGRYNEQFF,TGTGCCAGCAGTTTATCGCCCTGGAGGGGGGCGGGCAGGTACAATGAGCAGTTCTTC
TRBV19,-,-,TRBJ1-4,CASSVQGGNEKLFF,TGTGCCAGTAGTGTACAGGGAGGAAACGAAAAACTGTTTTTT
TRBV25-1,-,few,TRBJ1-5,CAKDNQPQHF,TGTGCCAAGGACAATCAGCCCCAGCATTTT